A single sample gave rise to the 14 T cell receptor beta chains below, sequenced in a study of T cells in Graves' hyperthyroidism and ophthalmopathy. TCR beta CDR3 regions were amplified from RNA transcripts. HTBI primers were the set used in a first-round RT-PCR of the TCR CDR3. Each CDR3 protein gets one entry after TCRdb re-called the multiplex PCR reads with MiXCR. The table has 530,000 or so distinct CDR3 sequences, about 43% seen once. The sample consisted of peripheral blood or thyroid tissue (not recorded which). These receptors were taken from a woman aged 18-35 years with Graves' hyperthyroidism.

The chain carries TRBV29-1 and TRBJ2-7, with TRBD1 matching over 10 bases. After removal of 5 bases from V and 5 bases from J, the junction contained 9 bases not matched to a gene. Germline assignment: CDR1 SQVTM and CDR2 ANQGSEA. CDR3 length: 14 residues. The CDR3 DNA sequence: TGCAGCGTTAGGCGGACCGGGACAGGGGACGAGCAGTACTTC. It codes for CSVRRTGTGDEQYF.

In its sample, this clonotype was seen many times. The gene calls are TRBV7-9 and TRBJ1-4, with 7 bases fitting TRBD1. Trimming cost V 5 bases and J 2 bases; bases outside gene matches: 2. The CDR3 is 14 residues long. Germline V CDR1 and CDR2: SEHNR, FQNEAQ (reference sequence). The CDR3 spells CASSAGQTNEKLFF. The DNA of the CDR3 is TGTGCCAGCAGCGCGGGACAGACTAATGAAAAACTGTTTTTT.

This clonotype was recorded at least ten times. The J gene is TRBJ1-2, the V gene TRBV7-3; D is unresolved. Germline V gene lookup returns CDR1 SGHTA and CDR2 FQGTGA. V was trimmed by 6 bases and J by 8 bases, leaving 16 bases between them. The CDR3 has 13 amino acids. Here the CDR3 reads CASRPAEAGGYTF. In DNA, the CDR3 is TGTGCCAGCAGGCCAGCGGAAGCGGGAGGCTACACCTTC.

A word on this clonotype: A much larger clone sits a single nucleotide away, making a read error possible. The genes are TRBV20-1 and TRBJ1-1; a possible D gene is TRBD1 (5 bases). The CDR3 loop spans 13 amino acids. CDR1 and CDR2 (germline): DFQATT, SNEGSKA (reference sequence). CDR3 residues: CSARDAGIAEALF. In nucleotides, the CDR3 is TGCAGTGCTAGAGACGCAGGGATCGCTGAAGCTCTCTTT.

The chain carries TRBV29-1 and TRBJ1-2, with 9 nucleotides matching TRBD1. The CDR3 length is 13 residues. The V gene end was trimmed by 5 bases and the J gene end by 3 bases; junction bases not matched to a gene: 4. Germline-derived CDR1 and CDR2 are SQVTM and ANQGSEA. CDR3 protein: CSVHGTGYYGYTF. Written as DNA, the CDR3 is TGCAGCGTTCACGGGACAGGGTACTATGGCTACACCTTC.

This clonotype occurred many times. This rearrangement joins TRBV4-1 to TRBJ1-5; TRBD1 is a possible D gene (5 bases). Germline lookup yields CDR1 MGHRA and CDR2 YSYEKL. V lost 3 bases, J lost 6 bases, and 15 bases lay in between. The CDR3 runs 15 residues. The CDR3 sequence is CASSQVTTGGQPQHF. DNA of the CDR3: TGCGCCAGCAGCCAGGTTACCACGGGGGGTCAGCCCCAGCATTTT.

The chain links TRBV7-2 to TRBJ1-6; D not certain. Germline V gene data show CDR1 as SGHTA and CDR2 as FQGNSA. V was trimmed by 6 bases and J by 13 bases, leaving 16 bases between them. The CDR3 sequence is 13 residues long. Here the CDR3 reads CASSPDRNQPLHF. In DNA, the CDR3 is TGTGCCAGCAGTCCCGATCGCAATCAGCCCCTCCACTTT.

This clonotype came up many times. The gene calls are TRBV6-6 and TRBJ2-5; D not resolved. V was clipped by 8 bases and J by 5 bases, with 9 bases between them. This CDR3 spans 11 amino acids. Germline assignment: CDR1 MNHNY and CDR2 SVGAGI (reference sequence). The DNA for the CDR3 is TGTGCCAGCGGGCCGCGGGAGACCCAGTACTTC. Translating gives CASGPRETQYF.

This clonotype was seen ten or more times. J is TRBJ1-1 and V is TRBV5-1; possibly TRBD1 for D (5 bases). The V gene's germline CDR1 is SGHRS and CDR2 YFSETQ. The CDR3 contains 15 residues. V lost 1 base, J lost 0 bases, and 10 bases lay in between. The CDR3 nucleotides read TGCGCCAGCAGCTTGTCCGGGACGGTGAACACTGAAGCTTTCTTT. Translation: CASSLSGTVNTEAFF.

This clonotype was detected ten times or more. The J gene is TRBJ2-7, the V gene TRBV15, with 12 nucleotides matching TRBD2. The CDR3 loop spans 15 amino acids. The V gene end was trimmed by 5 bases and the J gene end by 0 bases; junction bases not matched to a gene: 2. Germline CDR1 and CDR2: LNHNV and YYDKDF (reference sequence). The CDR3 here is CATSQLAGGSYEQYF. For the CDR3, the DNA is TGTGCCACCAGCCAACTAGCGGGAGGCTCCTACGAGCAGTACTTC.

The genes are TRBV7-9 and TRBJ2-7, with a possible D match to TRBD2 (6 bases). V lost 3 bases, J lost 4 bases, and 19 bases lay in between. The CDR3 runs to 16 residues. Germline V CDR1 and CDR2: SEHNR, FQNEAQ (reference sequence). CDR3: CASSLVPGTYGYEQYF. The CDR3 nucleotides read TGTGCCAGCAGCTTGGTGCCCGGGACTTACGGATACGAGCAGTACTTC.

This clonotype was seen repeatedly, ten times or more. The chain links TRBV6-5 to TRBJ2-5; perhaps TRBD1 as D (6 bases). The CDR3 contains 15 residues. V gave up 2 bases and J gave up 5 bases, with 15 bases separating them. Germline V CDR1 and CDR2: MNHEY, SVGAGI. The chain's CDR3 is CASSYETGGLETQYF. Written as DNA, the CDR3 is TGTGCCAGCAGTTACGAGACAGGAGGCTTGGAGACCCAGTACTTC.

This chain links TRBV5-5 with TRBJ2-7; no firm D call. V lost 2 bases to trimming and J lost 2 bases, with 11 bases between them. Germline-derived CDR1 and CDR2 are SGHKS and YYEKEE (reference sequence). The CDR3 contains 14 residues. The CDR3 bases are TGTGCCAGCAGCTTAACCTGGGGTCCCTACGAGCAGTACTTC. This sequence encodes CASSLTWGPYEQYF.

This clonotype has only a few counts. The chain couples TRBV7-2 to TRBJ2-1, with unresolved D. The CDR3 length is 13 residues. CDR1 is SGHTA, CDR2 FQGNSA, per germline. The V end was cut by 2 bases, the J end by 3 bases, with 5 bases between. CDR3 sequence reads: CASSLNDYNEQFF. CDR3 DNA: TGTGCCAGCAGCTTAAACGACTACAATGAGCAGTTCTTC.